This TCR beta chain was profiled in a study of T cell repertoires in ileal Crohn's disease. Points from the study as a whole: Clonality above 26.8% at surgery always came with endoscopic recurrence. Compared with non-smokers, active smokers at surgery showed more clonal expansions. The median delay to postoperative endoscopy was about 7.4 months.

Time point: neoterminal ileum biopsy at postoperative endoscopy, about 6 months after surgery. Sequencing used immunoSEQ multiplex PCR; TCRdb keeps in-frame clones, though not all of them. This sample yields 5,600 or so clones, of which 55% to 70% are seen a single time; less than 30% belongs to the top ten. The V end lost 0 bases, the J end lost 0 bases, and 9 bases lay between the germline ends. Germline CDR1 SGHVS, CDR2 FQNEAQ. This CDR3 region has 16 residues. About this clone itself: What it recognizes is unknown.

This TCR was recovered from an adult with Crohn's disease. The chain employs TRBV7-8 and TRBJ1-5; D is possibly TRBD1 (6 bases). Sample: ileal tissue. CDR3: CASSLAHRASNQPQHF. The CDR3 DNA is TGTGCCAGCAGCTTAGCCCACAGGGCTAGCAATCAGCCCCAGCATTTT.